This T cell receptor (beta chain) was sequenced for a study of CD4 T cells in relation to SARS-CoV-2 and coronaviruses (TCRdb year 2021). For context, the study as a whole: Shared crossreactive spike epitopes were mapped to their HLA restriction using patient-derived lymphoblastoid cell lines. A different, Illumina-based TCR-beta assay was used to sequence expansion assays from other donors in the study. Memory CD4+ T cell crossreactivity between SARS-CoV-2 and common cold coronavirus spike proteins was assessed at the TCR clonotype level in the study. The Adaptive Biotechnologies TCR-sequencing kit was used to sequence samples from three pre-COVID donors and the naive versus memory experiments, whereas other data were Illumina-based. Overall study results and their limits: Crossreactive clones showed significantly weaker SARS-CoV-2-driven expansion than monoreactive clones, consistent with antigenic imprinting. Sequencing naive versus memory cells indicated that the assay picks up memory recall responses, not primary responses primed during culture. The study was limited by small numbers of patients and tested TCRs. In approximately 65% of donors, memory CD4+ clonotypes turned up that crossrecognized SARS-CoV-2 and at least one common cold coronavirus spike. Because no donor provided both pre-pandemic and post-infection samples, tracing the source of pre-existing responses was limited. Crossreactivity analysis was centred on spike protein, so crossreactivity against other viral proteins was not assessed.

Based on the germline V gene, the CDR1 and CDR2 sequences are SQVTM and ANQGSEA. The CDR3 sequence holds 11 residues, the cysteine and phenylalanine included. Of the read, only the CDR3 DNA is kept; its 33 bases are in frame from base 1. The trim is 7 bases for V and 1 base for J, with a gap of 7 bases between the germline ends. CD4+ T cells from unexposed donors were collected before the COVID-19 pandemic (2011-2018). Naive and memory CD4+ T cells were separated from cryopreserved PBMCs through CD4 enrichment, which was followed by EasySep naive CD4+ T cell enrichment. The leukapheresis product for the unexposed donors was obtained through commercial purchase. Ficoll-Paque PLUS gradient centrifugation was used to isolate PBMCs from leukapheresis product or whole blood. PBMCs were either cryopreserved at -140 degrees C or used fresh in the expansion assay. The QIAamp Micro DNA Kit was used to extract genomic DNA from the CD4+ T cells.

Of note for this clone: The antigen it binds to is not known. The record has no base qualities; no much larger clone is one base away.

Uncultured naive and memory CD4+ T cell DNA received deep-resolution immunoSEQ TCR-beta sequencing. Per the authors' processing: During preprocessing, nonproductive sequences were discarded, as were any CDR3s that did not begin with C, did not end with F or W, or were shorter than 7 amino acids. Cultured and uncultured naive and memory CD4+ repertoires were searched for CDR3s previously identified as spike- and CEF-reactive. After three terminal residues were trimmed from each end, CDR3 homology was quantified as pairwise Levenshtein distance using the stringdist R package. Drawn from immuneACCESS, this table holds only the in-frame rearrangements with V and J called that TCRdb kept. Clones are partly lost; checked studies trace under half to an unresolved V gene and leave the rest unexplained. V, J and clone size are those of that table, while D and trimming were read from the DNA. Recorded for this sample are about 59,000 clones; about nine tenths of them occurred a single time. The top ten clones comprise approximately 1.5% of the sample.

This clonotype was sampled from a human donor in good health. Sequencing was carried out using memory CD4+ T cells from PBMCs. The meaning of the sample's cell subset or site label: memory (non-naive) CD4+ T cells. The chain uses TRBV29-1 and TRBJ1-1; no D gene call is confident. The CDR3 loop reads CSERENTEAFF. The sequenced DNA is TGCAGCGAGAGGGAGAACACTGAAGCTTTCTTT.